A single sample is the source of the 20 T cell receptor beta chains below, sequenced in a study of cytomegalovirus exposure and HLA in healthy donors. PCR used 60 Vbeta primers and 13 Jbeta primers. Profiling relied on immunoSEQ multiplex PCR, and the TCRdb table lists in-frame clones only, not all of them. The table records roughly 96,000 clones, roughly 74% of them present only once. Sequencing was done on a sample of PBMCs. These TCRs come from a female donor in good health and CMV-seropositive.

The rearrangement uses TRBV30 and TRBJ2-4; 10 bases line up with TRBD2. This CDR3 comprises 23 residues. V was clipped by 0 bases and J by 0 bases; unmatched bases: 23. The germline gives CDR1 GTSNPN, CDR2 SVGIG (reference sequence). Here the CDR3 DNA reads TGTGCCTGGAGTGTAAGCGGGAGGGGGAGGGGGCCGAAGCCACCCCTAGCCAAAAACATTCAGTACTTC. Encoded protein: CAWSVSGRGRGPKPPLAKNIQYF.

This clone was found many times. This sequence joins TRBV5-8 and TRBJ1-1; D is unresolved. CDR1 is SGHTS, CDR2 YDEGEE, per germline. The CDR3 runs to 12 residues. V was cut by 0 bases and J by 4 bases, with 4 bases left in between. The CDR3 nucleotides are TGTGCCAGCAGCTTGGTCAGCACTGAAGCTTTCTTT. Amino acid sequence: CASSLVSTEAFF.

This rearrangement joins TRBV28 to TRBJ2-2; D is perhaps TRBD2 (6 bases). This CDR3 spans 16 amino acids. Germline V CDR1 and CDR2: MDHEN, SYDVKM. V was trimmed by 6 bases and J by 6 bases, leaving 20 bases between them. CDR3 in amino acids: CASSLGGGFNAGELFF. CDR3 DNA sequence: TGTGCCAGCAGCCTCGGTGGGGGGTTTAACGCCGGGGAGCTGTTTTTT.

V and J are TRBV2 and TRBJ1-2; no clear D. Trimming removed 7 bases from V and 6 bases from J, with 6 bases in between. The germline V gene encodes CDR1 SNHLY and CDR2 FYNNEI. The CDR3 consists of 10 residues. CDR3 in amino acids: CASKGDGYTF. The DNA for the CDR3 is TGTGCCAGCAAAGGAGATGGCTACACCTTC.

The V and J genes are TRBV9 and TRBJ2-3, with D hard to call. The V end lost 4 bases, the J end lost 1 base, and 7 bases lay between the germline ends. This CDR3 spans 13 amino acids. Germline V gene data show CDR1 as SGDLS and CDR2 as YYNGEE. CDR3 protein: CASSPLRTDTQYF. The CDR3 DNA follows: TGTGCCAGCAGCCCCCTCCGCACAGATACGCAGTATTTT.

The chain links TRBV4-1 to TRBJ2-7; TRBD2 aligns across 11 bases. The CDR3 is made up of 15 amino acids. Per the germline V gene, CDR1 is MGHRA and CDR2 is YSYEKL. Trimming took 0 bases from V and 4 from J; bases not matched to a gene: 2. The CDR3 here is CASSQDGTSGYEQYF. Here the CDR3 DNA reads TGCGCCAGCAGCCAAGACGGGACTAGCGGATACGAGCAGTACTTC.

The chain is built from TRBV19 and TRBJ2-1; D is possibly TRBD2 (5 bases). The CDR3 totals 14 residues. The V end lost 5 bases, the J end lost 4 bases, and 12 bases lay between the germline ends. Germline V gene lookup returns CDR1 LNHDA and CDR2 SQIVND (reference sequence). Written as DNA, the CDR3 is TGTGCCAGTAGTCGGGATGTGGTTTACAATGAGCAGTTCTTC. Amino acid sequence: CASSRDVVYNEQFF.

The chain uses TRBV4-2 and TRBJ1-1; D gene ambiguous. Per germline, CDR1 LGHNA and CDR2 YNFKEQ. The germline V and J ends were trimmed by 2 bases and 1 base, with 8 bases remaining between them. This CDR3 has 14 residues. The DNA for the CDR3 is TGTGCCAGCAGCCAAATTACACGGAACACTGAAGCTTTCTTT. Translating it yields CASSQITRNTEAFF.

A remark on this clone: Lacking the conserved final phenylalanine or tryptophan, this CDR3 likely reflects a read error. The DNA is left out, because the CDR3 cannot be placed on it with certainty; the CDR3 is given as TCRdb lists it. This rearrangement joins TRBV5-8 to TRBJ1-1; the D call TRBD1 from the table was never checked on the DNA. The CDR3 is 10 residues long, counting both termini. The germline V gene has CDR1 SGHTS and CDR2 YDEGEE. The CDR3 sequence is CASSTPTGTY.

The chain links TRBV5-4 to TRBJ2-2; a weak D match, TRBD2 (5 bases). The CDR3 spans 12 residues. Trimming removed 5 bases at V and 6 bases at J, with 8 bases between. The V gene's germline CDR1 is SGHNT and CDR2 YYREEE (reference sequence). The CDR3 loop is CASSREPGELFF. CDR3 coding DNA: TGTGCCAGCAGTCGGGAACCCGGGGAGCTGTTTTTT.

The chain links TRBV18 to TRBJ1-1, with TRBD1 as a possible D gene (5 bases). Trimming stripped 8 bases from V and 6 bases from J, with 22 bases between. Germline V gene data show CDR1 as KGHSH and CDR2 as LQKENI. CDR3 length equals 15 residues. The CDR3, as DNA: TGTGCCAGCACAAAGGTTCGGACCAGGGCCGCTGAAGCTTTCTTT. Its translation: CASTKVRTRAAEAFF.

This sequence joins TRBV7-8 and TRBJ1-1; D perhaps matches TRBD1 (6 bases). Trimming took 6 bases from V and 3 from J, leaving 14 bases between them. CDR3 length: 14 residues. Germline CDR1 is SGHVS and CDR2 is FQNEAQ. DNA for the CDR3: TGTGCCAGCAGACGCAAGGGGGGGGACACTGAAGCTTTCTTT. It specifies CASRRKGGDTEAFF. Supplemented by reference TRBV7-8 and TRBJ1-1, the full variable domain reads GAGVSQSPRYKVAKRGQDVALRCDPISGHVSLFWYQQALGQGPEFLTYFQNEAQLDKSGLPSDRFFAERPEGSVSTLKIQRTQQEDSAVYLCASRRKGGDTEAFFGQGTRLTVV.

J is TRBJ1-5 and V is TRBV4-1; D not resolved. The V and J ends lost 4 bases and 7 bases respectively, with 11 bases between them. CDR1 is MGHRA, CDR2 YSYEKL, per germline. The CDR3 has 13 residues. CDR3 in amino acids: CASSPRGGQPQHF. DNA of the CDR3: TGCGCCAGCAGCCCCCGAGGAGGGCAGCCCCAGCATTTT.

The chain employs TRBV4-2 and TRBJ2-3, with 8 bases lining up with TRBD2. The CDR3 totals 16 residues. The ends lost 1 base at V and 2 bases at J; junction bases unmatched: 5. Germline V gene data show CDR1 as LGHNA and CDR2 as YNFKEQ. This CDR3 is CASSQGLAGITDTQYF. The DNA for the CDR3 is TGTGCCAGCAGCCAAGGTCTAGCGGGTATCACAGATACGCAGTATTTT.

The V gene is TRBV5-1, the J gene TRBJ2-7; D is perhaps TRBD2 (5 bases). The V gene's germline CDR1 is SGHRS and CDR2 YFSETQ. The V end was cut by 7 bases, the J end by 3 bases, with 8 bases between. The length of the CDR3 is 11 residues. The DNA for the CDR3 is TGCGCCAGCCGGACTGGCTACGAGCAGTACTTC. This encodes CASRTGYEQYF. Filled out from reference TRBV5-1 and TRBJ2-7, the complete variable domain reads KAGVTQTPRYLIKTRGQQVTLSCSPISGHRSVSWYQQTPGQGLQFLFEYFSETQRNKGNFPGRFSGRQFSNSRSEMNVSTLELGDSALYLCASRTGYEQYFGPGTRLTVT.

The V gene is TRBV7-8, the J gene TRBJ2-1; D is unclear. V gave up 3 bases and J gave up 2 bases, with 11 bases separating them. The germline V gene encodes CDR1 SGHVS and CDR2 FQNEAQ. This CDR3 comprises 15 residues. CDR3 in amino acids: CASSFFGAAYNEQFF. The CDR3 region has the DNA TGTGCCAGCAGCTTTTTCGGAGCTGCCTACAATGAGCAGTTCTTC.

The chain combines TRBV5-1 with TRBJ2-1; D call uncertain. Germline-derived CDR1 and CDR2 are SGHRS and YFSETQ. This CDR3 has 13 residues. Trimming shortened V by 6 bases and J by 8 bases, and 15 bases separated the two germline ends. CDR3: CASKYSGSDEQFF. CDR3 sequence (DNA): TGCGCCAGCAAGTACTCCGGGTCAGATGAGCAGTTCTTC. Supplemented by reference TRBV5-1 and TRBJ2-1, the full variable domain reads KAGVTQTPRYLIKTRGQQVTLSCSPISGHRSVSWYQQTPGQGLQFLFEYFSETQRNKGNFPGRFSGRQFSNSRSEMNVSTLELGDSALYLCASKYSGSDEQFFGPGTRLTVL.

DNA of the CDR3: TGTGCCAGTAGTATTAGCGGGGCCGAAAAACTGTTTTTT. It yields the protein CASSISGAEKLFF. This chain links TRBV19 with TRBJ1-4; TRBD1 is a possible D gene (5 bases). In germline, CDR1 is LNHDA, CDR2 SQIVND (reference sequence). The CDR3 consists of 13 residues. Trimming took 3 bases from V and 8 from J, leaving 10 bases between them.

J is TRBJ1-1 and V is TRBV28, with 8 bases lining up with TRBD1. This CDR3 has 17 residues. From germline, CDR1 is MDHEN and CDR2 SYDVKM. Trimming removed 11 bases from V and 0 bases from J; junction bases left unmatched: 17. This CDR3 is CASRTGFKIEMNTEAFF. CDR3 DNA sequence: TGTGCCTCACGGACAGGGTTTAAAATCGAAATGAACACTGAAGCTTTCTTT.

The chain recombines TRBV28 with TRBJ2-4, with D perhaps TRBD1 (6 bases). The CDR3 sequence is 13 residues long. Germline V gene sequence: CDR1 MDHEN, CDR2 SYDVKM. The ends were cut back, 8 bases at V and 2 bases at J, with 10 bases in the middle. The CDR3 loop is CASFTGSKNIQYF. The CDR3 DNA reads TGTGCCAGCTTTACAGGGTCCAAAAACATTCAGTACTTC.